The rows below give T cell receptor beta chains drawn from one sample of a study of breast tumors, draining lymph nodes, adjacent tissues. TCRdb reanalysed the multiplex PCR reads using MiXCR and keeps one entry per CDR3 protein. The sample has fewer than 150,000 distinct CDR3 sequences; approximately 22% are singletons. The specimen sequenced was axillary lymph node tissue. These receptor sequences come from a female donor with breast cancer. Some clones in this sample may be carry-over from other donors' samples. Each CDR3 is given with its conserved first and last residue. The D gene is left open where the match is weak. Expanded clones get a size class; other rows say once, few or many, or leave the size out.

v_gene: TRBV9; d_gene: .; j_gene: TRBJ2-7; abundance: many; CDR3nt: TGTGCCAGCAGCGTTGGAACAGCTCCCTACGAGCAGTACTTC; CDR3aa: CASSVGTAPYEQYF
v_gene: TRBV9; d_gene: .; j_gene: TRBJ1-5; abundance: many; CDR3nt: TGTGCCAGCAGCGTAGGGGGGGGAGGCAATCAGCCCCAGCATTTT; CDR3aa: CASSVGGGGNQPQHF
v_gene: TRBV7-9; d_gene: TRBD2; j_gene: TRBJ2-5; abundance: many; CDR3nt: TGTGCCAGCCGCCCGGGACTAGCGGGAGGGCCAGGGGAGACCCAGTACTTC; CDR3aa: CASRPGLAGGPGETQYF
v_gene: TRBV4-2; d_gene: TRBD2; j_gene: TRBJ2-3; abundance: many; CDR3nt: TGTGCCAGCAGCCAAGGAAGGCGGGGGAGAAGAGATACGCAGTATTTT; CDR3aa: CASSQGRRGRRDTQYF
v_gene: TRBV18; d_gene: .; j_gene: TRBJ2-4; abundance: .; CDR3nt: TGTGCCAGCTCACCGTCGCAAAGTGCCAAAAACATTCAGTACTTC; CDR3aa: CASSPSQSAKNIQYF
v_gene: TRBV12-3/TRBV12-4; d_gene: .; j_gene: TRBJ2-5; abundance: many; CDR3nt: TGTGCCAGCAGTGACGGACGGCGAGGGTACCAAGAGACCCAGTACTTC; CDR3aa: CASSDGRRGYQETQYF
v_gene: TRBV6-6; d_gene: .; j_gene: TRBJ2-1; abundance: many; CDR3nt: TGTGCCAGCAGTTACGAGGGCAGGGGAGGGGATGAGCAGTTCTTC; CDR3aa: CASSYEGRGGDEQFF
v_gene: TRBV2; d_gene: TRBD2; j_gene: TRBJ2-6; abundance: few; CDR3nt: TGTGCCAGCAGCCGAGGACCCTACAGCGGGAGCTCTGGGGCCAACGTCCTGACTTTC; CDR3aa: CASSRGPYSGSSGANVLTF
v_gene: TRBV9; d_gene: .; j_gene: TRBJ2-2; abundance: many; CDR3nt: TGTGCCAGCAGCGCGAGATCCGACACCGGGGAGCTGTTTTTT; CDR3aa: CASSARSDTGELFF
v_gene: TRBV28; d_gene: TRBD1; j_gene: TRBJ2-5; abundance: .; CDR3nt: TGTGCCAGCGCTCAGACAGGGGGCGTTGAGACCCAGTACTTC; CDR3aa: CASAQTGGVETQYF
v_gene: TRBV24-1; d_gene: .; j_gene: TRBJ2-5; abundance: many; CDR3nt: TGTGCCACCAGTGATTGGGACCAACAAGAGACCCAGTACTTC; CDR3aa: CATSDWDQQETQYF
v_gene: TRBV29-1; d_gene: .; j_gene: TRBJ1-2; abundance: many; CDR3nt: TGCAGCGTATCACAGGGAGGAGGGGACTATGGCTACACCTTC; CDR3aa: CSVSQGGGDYGYTF
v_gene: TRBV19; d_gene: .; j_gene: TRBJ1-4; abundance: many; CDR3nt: TGTGCCAGTAGTATCGGGGGGGCAATTAATGAAAAACTGTTTTTT; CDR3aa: CASSIGGAINEKLFF
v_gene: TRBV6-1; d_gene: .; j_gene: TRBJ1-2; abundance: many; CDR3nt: TGTGCCAGCAGTGAATCCACTGTTACTAACTATGGCTACACCTTC; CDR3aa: CASSESTVTNYGYTF
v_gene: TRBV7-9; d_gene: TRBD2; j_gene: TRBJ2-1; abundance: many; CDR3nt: TGTGCCAGCAGCTCGACTAGCGGGAGGGGGTCCTACAATGAGCAGTTCTTC; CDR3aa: CASSSTSGRGSYNEQFF
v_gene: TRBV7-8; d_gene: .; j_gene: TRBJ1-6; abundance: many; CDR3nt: TGTGCCAGCAGCTTAGCCGGAGGGGGGAATTCACCCCTCCACTTT; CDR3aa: CASSLAGGGNSPLHF
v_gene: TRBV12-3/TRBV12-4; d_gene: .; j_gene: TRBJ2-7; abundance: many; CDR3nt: TGTGCCAGCAGTTTAGTTCCGGGACACTACGAGCAGTACTTC; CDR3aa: CASSLVPGHYEQYF
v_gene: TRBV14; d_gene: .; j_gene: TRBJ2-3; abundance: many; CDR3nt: TGTGCCAGCAGCCAAGCGGGCGGGGTCACAGATACGCAGTATTTT; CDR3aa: CASSQAGGVTDTQYF
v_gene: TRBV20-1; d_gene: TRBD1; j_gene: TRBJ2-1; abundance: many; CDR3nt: TGCAGTGCTAGGCCCGGGACAGTCTACAATGAGCAGTTCTTC; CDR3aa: CSARPGTVYNEQFF
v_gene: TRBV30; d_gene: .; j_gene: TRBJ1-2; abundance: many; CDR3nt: TGTGCCTGTTCTCTGGTTCCTGGCTACACCTTC; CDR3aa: CACSLVPGYTF
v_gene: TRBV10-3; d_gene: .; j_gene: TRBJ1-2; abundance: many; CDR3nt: TGTGCCATCAGTGACGTTGGGGATAACTATGGCTACACCTTC; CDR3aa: CAISDVGDNYGYTF
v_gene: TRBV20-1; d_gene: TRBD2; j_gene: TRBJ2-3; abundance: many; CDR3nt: TGCAGTGCTAGAGGCATGCGGGAGCCCCCAGATACGCAGTATTTT; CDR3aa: CSARGMREPPDTQYF
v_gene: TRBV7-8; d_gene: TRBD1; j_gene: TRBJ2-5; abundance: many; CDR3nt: TGTGCCAGCAGCACAGAGACAGGGATGGAGACCCAGTACTTC; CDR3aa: CASSTETGMETQYF
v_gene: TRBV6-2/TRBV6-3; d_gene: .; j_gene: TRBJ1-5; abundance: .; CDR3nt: TGTGCCAGCAGTACGACAGGCAGTGGGCAGCCCCAGCATTTT; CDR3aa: CASSTTGSGQPQHF
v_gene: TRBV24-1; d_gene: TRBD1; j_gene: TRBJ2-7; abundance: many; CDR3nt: TGTGCCACCAGTAAGGGACAGGGGGCCTACGAGCAGTACTTC; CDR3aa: CATSKGQGAYEQYF
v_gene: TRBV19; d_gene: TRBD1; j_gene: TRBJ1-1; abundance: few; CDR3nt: TGTGCCAGTAGTCCCTCCCGACAGGGAAACACTGAAGCTTTCTTT; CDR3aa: CASSPSRQGNTEAFF
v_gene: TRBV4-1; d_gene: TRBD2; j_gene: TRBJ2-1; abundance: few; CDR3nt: TGCGCCAGCAGGGGACTAGCGGACGTCTACAATGAGCAGTTCTTC; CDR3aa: CASRGLADVYNEQFF
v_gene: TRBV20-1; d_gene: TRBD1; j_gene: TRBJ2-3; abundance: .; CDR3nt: TGCAGTGTTATACAGGGGCCAACAGATACGCAGTATTTT; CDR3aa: CSVIQGPTDTQYF
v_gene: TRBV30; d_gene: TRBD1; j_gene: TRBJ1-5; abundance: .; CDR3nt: TGTGCCTGGAGGGCCACCGGGACAGGGGGCCAGCCCCAGCATTTT; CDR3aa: CAWRATGTGGQPQHF
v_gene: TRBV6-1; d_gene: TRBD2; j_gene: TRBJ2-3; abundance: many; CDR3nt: TGTGCCAGCAGTGAAGCTGGGCTAGCGGGAGGAGGGCAGTATTTT; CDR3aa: CASSEAGLAGGGQYF
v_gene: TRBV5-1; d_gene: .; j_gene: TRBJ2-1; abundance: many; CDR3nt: TGCGCCAGCAGCTTGAGGGCGGGGTCCAATGAGCAGTTCTTC; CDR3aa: CASSLRAGSNEQFF
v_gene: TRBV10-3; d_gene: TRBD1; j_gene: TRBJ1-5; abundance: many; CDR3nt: TGTGCCATCAGTGTTACAGGGGGGAATCAGCCCCAGCATTTT; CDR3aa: CAISVTGGNQPQHF
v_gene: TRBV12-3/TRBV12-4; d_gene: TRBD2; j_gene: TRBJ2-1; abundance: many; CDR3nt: TGTGCCAGCAGTTTATATTACGGGAGGGACAATGAGCAGTTCTTC; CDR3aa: CASSLYYGRDNEQFF
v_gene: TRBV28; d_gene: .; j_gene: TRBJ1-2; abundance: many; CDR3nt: TGTGCCAGCAGTTTAGGCGACTTGTACTATGGCTACACCTTC; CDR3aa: CASSLGDLYYGYTF
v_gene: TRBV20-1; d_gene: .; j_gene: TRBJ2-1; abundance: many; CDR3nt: TGCAGTGCTAGTCCAAGGGGTTCCTACAATGAGCAGTTCTTC; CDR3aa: CSASPRGSYNEQFF